One and the same sample provided the 3 T cell receptor beta chains below, sequenced in a study of blood T cells in healthy people across ages (dated by TCRdb to between 2014 and 2016). Receptor amplification or capture employed 5' RACE. Sequencing relied on an Illumina HiSeq 2500. A second PCR of roughly 6 to 11 cycles was run with a J-beta primer mix and a sample-barcoded 5' primer. Starting from the raw public reads, TCRdb applied fastp trimming at Q25, assembled clones with MiXCR and retained in-frame beta chains. Every entry covers one CDR3 protein and lists the most common genes and DNA from its rows. For this sample the table gives around 1,000,000 distinct CDR3 sequences, of which approximately 38% were detected only once. 13% of the sample comes from the top ten. Sequences were obtained from blood. The receptors shown here come from a young man in good health.

This clonotype was detected only a few times. This chain connects TRBV7-2 to TRBJ1-1; D call uncertain. The CDR3 totals 14 residues. The V gene lost 2 bases and the J gene lost 1 base, with 8 bases spanning the gap. Germline CDR1 reads SGHTA; CDR2 reads FQGNSA. CDR3 DNA sequence: TGTGCCAGCAGCTTATCGGACTGGAACACTGAAGCTTTCTTT. Protein product: CASSLSDWNTEAFF.

The V gene is TRBV9, the J gene TRBJ2-1; the match to TRBD1 covers 7 bases. The CDR3 is 15 amino acids. The V and J ends lost 2 bases and 4 bases, in that order; junction bases with no gene match: 6. Germline assignment: CDR1 SGDLS and CDR2 YYNGEE. The CDR3 here is CASSVRGTDYNEQFF. The CDR3 DNA follows: TGTGCCAGCAGCGTCCGTGGGACAGATTACAATGAGCAGTTCTTC.

The chain recombines TRBV29-1 with TRBJ2-5; a possible D gene is TRBD2 (5 bases). Trimming removed 1 base from V and 1 base from J, with 13 bases in between. Germline V CDR1 and CDR2: SQVTM, ANQGSEA. This CDR3 comprises 15 residues. Written as DNA, the CDR3 is TGCAGCGTTGAAGGCAGACGAGCGGCCCAAGAGACCCAGTACTTC. It is translated as CSVEGRRAAQETQYF. Using reference TRBV29-1 and TRBJ2-5 for the parts outside the CDR3, the full variable domain is SAVISQKPSRDICQRGTSLTIQCQVDSQVTMMFWYRQQPGQSLTLIATANQGSEATYESGFVIDKFPISRPNLTFSTLTVSNMSPEDSSIYLCSVEGRRAAQETQYFGPGTRLLVL.